This is a list of T cell receptor beta chains from one sample in a study of T cells in Graves' hyperthyroidism and ophthalmopathy. TCRdb fed the multiplex PCR reads into MiXCR, producing one record per CDR3 protein. The sample includes hundreds of thousands of distinct CDR3 sequences, approximately 14% seen only once; the top ten take approximately 7.5%. The sample was blood. Every receptor here comes from a woman between 18 and 29 years old with Graves' hyperthyroidism. Both conserved end residues are part of each CDR3. The order of the fields is D gene, V gene, clone size, J gene, CDR3 protein, CDR3 DNA. The D gene is left open where the match is weak. Clone size is stated in some rows and not others, as once, few, many or a class when expanded.

>.|TRBV9|many|TRBJ1-5
CASSVEDQPQHF
TGTGCCAGCAGCGTAGAGGATCAGCCCCAGCATTTT
>TRBD1|TRBV7-8|.|TRBJ2-5
CASSRRGTGGEETQYF
TGTGCCAGCAGCAGGAGAGGGACAGGGGGAGAGGAGACCCAGTACTTC
>.|TRBV9|.|TRBJ1-3
CASSGLGSISGNTIYF
TGTGCCAGCAGCGGCCTCGGCTCCATCTCTGGAAACACCATATATTTT
>.|TRBV18|many|TRBJ2-5
CASSPLNARKETQYF
TGTGCCAGCTCACCACTTAATGCTAGAAAAGAGACCCAGTACTTC
>TRBD2|TRBV2|many|TRBJ2-7
CASSSGGSPSEQYF
TGTGCCAGCAGTTCTGGCGGGAGTCCGTCCGAGCAGTACTTC
>.|TRBV6-2/TRBV6-3|.|TRBJ1-3
CASSGRGSGNTIYF
TGTGCCAGCAGTGGACGGGGCTCTGGAAACACCATATATTTT
>TRBD2|TRBV2|many|TRBJ2-1
CASSELAGGPYEQFF
TGTGCCAGCAGTGAATTAGCGGGAGGGCCTTATGAGCAGTTCTTC
>.|TRBV7-2|many|TRBJ1-5
CASSLRSDQPQHF
TGTGCCAGCAGCTTAAGAAGTGATCAGCCCCAGCATTTT
>.|TRBV6-1|many|TRBJ2-5
CASSSSEGETQYF
TGTGCCAGCAGTTCCTCGGAGGGAGAGACCCAGTACTTC
>.|TRBV12-3/TRBV12-4|many|TRBJ2-2
CASSLRGNLAGELFF
TGTGCCAGCAGTTTGAGGGGTAACCTCGCCGGGGAGCTGTTTTTT
>TRBD1|TRBV30|few|TRBJ1-6
CAWSWGQGNSPLHF
TGTGCCTGGAGTTGGGGACAGGGGAATTCACCCCTCCACTTT
>TRBD1|TRBV7-3|.|TRBJ2-7
CASSHPGTDLYEQYF
TGTGCCAGCAGTCATCCCGGGACAGATCTCTACGAGCAGTACTTC
>.|TRBV3-1|many|TRBJ2-7
CASSQRDKRKQYF
TGTGCCAGCAGCCAAAGGGACAAACGAAAGCAGTACTTC
>TRBD1|TRBV9|once|TRBJ2-1
CASSEGTGGEQFF
TGTGCCAGCAGCGAGGGGACAGGGGGTGAGCAGTTCTTC
>TRBD2|TRBV9|many|TRBJ2-1
CASSAGTSNNEQFF
TGTGCCAGCAGCGCTGGGACTAGCAACAATGAGCAGTTCTTC
>.|TRBV5-1|many|TRBJ2-7
CASSLASGSYEQYF
TGCGCCAGCAGCTTGGCGAGCGGGTCCTACGAGCAGTACTTC
>.|TRBV20-1|many|TRBJ1-5
CSGGVGGNQPQHF
TGCAGTGGCGGGGTTGGTGGGAATCAGCCCCAGCATTTT
>.|TRBV12-3/TRBV12-4|many|TRBJ1-5
CASSLGHSYSNQPQHF
TGTGCCAGCAGTTTAGGGCACAGTTATAGCAATCAGCCCCAGCATTTT
>TRBD2|TRBV7-9|once|TRBJ2-5
CASTRGLADKQTQYF
TGTGCCAGCACTCGGGGCCTAGCGGACAAGCAGACCCAGTACTTC
>.|TRBV6-5|many|TRBJ2-7
CASSYSGAYEQYF
TGTGCCAGCAGTTACTCCGGGGCCTACGAGCAGTACTTC
>.|TRBV6-5|many|TRBJ2-7
CASSYLTGTYEQYF
TGTGCCAGCAGTTACCTGACAGGAACCTACGAGCAGTACTTC
>TRBD1|TRBV3-1|.|TRBJ1-1
CASSQRTGGRSTEAFF
TGTGCCAGCAGCCAGAGGACAGGGGGCAGGAGCACTGAAGCTTTCTTT
>TRBD2|TRBV20-1|many|TRBJ2-5
CSARDWRTSGGPKQETQYF
TGCAGTGCTAGAGATTGGAGAACTAGCGGGGGGCCAAAGCAAGAGACCCAGTACTTC
>.|TRBV3-1|many|TRBJ1-5
CASSQGAGDQPQHF
TGTGCCAGCAGCCAAGGGGCGGGCGATCAGCCCCAGCATTTT
>.|TRBV4-1|few|TRBJ2-7
CASSPRNTGHEQYF
TGCGCCAGCAGCCCCCGAAATACGGGTCACGAGCAGTACTTC
>.|TRBV12-3/TRBV12-4|many|TRBJ2-7
CASSPRDEQYF
TGTGCCAGCAGTCCTCGGGACGAGCAGTACTTC
>.|TRBV7-2|many|TRBJ1-4
CASSLEQATNEKLFF
TGTGCCAGCAGCTTAGAGCAGGCAACTAATGAAAAACTGTTTTTT
>.|TRBV2|many|TRBJ1-5
CASTRLWNQPQHF
TGTGCCAGCACCAGGCTATGGAATCAGCCCCAGCATTTT
>.|TRBV4-1|many|TRBJ1-2
CASSQDPGTSYGYTF
TGCGCCAGCAGCCAAGATCCGGGTACCAGCTATGGCTACACCTTC
>.|TRBV19|.|TRBJ2-5
CASSIGVRGETQYF
TGTGCCAGTAGTATAGGGGTACGGGGGGAGACCCAGTACTTC
>TRBD1|TRBV18|many|TRBJ1-2
CASSPGDRVGYTF
TGTGCCAGCTCACCAGGGGACAGGGTAGGCTACACCTTC
>.|TRBV15|.|TRBJ2-1
CATSRDQGWGEQFF
TGTGCCACCAGCAGAGATCAGGGTTGGGGTGAGCAGTTCTTC
>TRBD1|TRBV9|many|TRBJ2-2
CASSVEGQGPGELFF
TGTGCCAGCAGCGTAGAGGGACAGGGACCCGGGGAGCTGTTTTTT
>.|TRBV7-3|many|TRBJ2-1
CASSLMAGYNEQFF
TGTGCCAGCAGCCTCATGGCGGGTTACAATGAGCAGTTCTTC
>.|TRBV15|many|TRBJ1-6
CATSRGGGAGSPLHF
TGTGCCACCAGCAGAGGCGGAGGGGCGGGCTCACCCCTCCACTTT
>TRBD2|TRBV6-1|many|TRBJ2-3
CASSLLAGEGKTQYF
TGTGCCAGCAGCCTTCTAGCGGGAGAGGGAAAAACGCAGTATTTT
>.|TRBV9|.|TRBJ2-7
CASSVDPGSGYEQYF
TGTGCCAGCAGCGTAGATCCAGGGAGCGGGTACGAGCAGTACTTC
>.|TRBV4-1|many|TRBJ2-7
CASSQVLSGASREQYF
TGCGCCAGCAGCCAAGTTCTTTCGGGGGCGTCGAGGGAGCAGTACTTC
>TRBD2|TRBV5-6|many|TRBJ2-2
CASSGRWAGELFF
TGTGCCTCCAGCGGGAGGTGGGCCGGGGAGCTGTTTTTT
>.|TRBV19|once|TRBJ2-2
CASSALYELFF
TGTGCCAGTAGTGCCCTTTACGAGCTGTTTTTT
>.|TRBV6-5|many|TRBJ1-4
CASSYSSFRDEKLFF
TGTGCCAGCAGTTACTCCTCGTTTCGTGATGAAAAACTGTTTTTT
>TRBD2|TRBV20-1|many|TRBJ2-1
CSASSGKRDCNEQFF
TGCAGTGCTAGCTCTGGGAAGCGGGATTGCAATGAGCAGTTCTTC